One T cell receptor beta chain is described in this entry. Its antigen is not known. Researchers took RNA transcripts and amplified the TCR beta CDR3 regions from them. The primer set for the first-round RT-PCR of the TCR CDR3 was HTBI. TCRdb used MiXCR to reprocess the multiplex PCR reads, holding one entry per CDR3 protein. The profile covers roughly 700,000 distinct CDR3 sequences, with less than 15% appearing a single time and approximately 10% taken by the ten largest. This record comes from a study of T cells in Graves' hyperthyroidism and ophthalmopathy. V lost 2 bases, J lost 8 bases, and 31 bases lay in between. The CDR3 consists of 20 residues. The germline V gene encodes CDR1 SGHTA and CDR2 FQGTGA. Study-level findings and limits: By a 13 V-J model, ophthalmopathy was set apart from stable hyperthyroidism. Among clonotypes expanded in thyroid above 0.001, most were also found in blood.

Patients with uncontrolled infections, other autoimmune diseases, pregnancy or lactation were excluded. Thyroid ultrasound and orbital computed tomography, with clinical symptoms and serum thyroxine and TRAb, informed diagnoses. This sequence was found in a young woman with Graves' hyperthyroidism. The gene calls are TRBV7-3 and TRBJ2-1; either TRBD1 or TRBD2 may fit D (6 bases each). The sample was blood. This chain's CDR3 is CASSLLRTDYKASGGDEQFF. The CDR3 DNA is TGTGCCAGCAGCTTATTAAGGACAGACTACAAGGCTAGTGGAGGGGATGAGCAGTTCTTC.